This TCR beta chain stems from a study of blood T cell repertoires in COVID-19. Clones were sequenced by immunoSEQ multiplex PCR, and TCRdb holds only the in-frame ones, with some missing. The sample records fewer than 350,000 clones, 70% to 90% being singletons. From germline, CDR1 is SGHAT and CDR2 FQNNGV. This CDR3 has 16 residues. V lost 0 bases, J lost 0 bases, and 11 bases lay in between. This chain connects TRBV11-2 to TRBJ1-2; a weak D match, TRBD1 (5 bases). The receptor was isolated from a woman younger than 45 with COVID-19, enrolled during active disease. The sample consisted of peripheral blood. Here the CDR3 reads CASSLELAGPNYGYTF. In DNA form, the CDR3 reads TGTGCCAGCAGCTTAGAATTAGCAGGGCCTAACTATGGCTACACCTTC.